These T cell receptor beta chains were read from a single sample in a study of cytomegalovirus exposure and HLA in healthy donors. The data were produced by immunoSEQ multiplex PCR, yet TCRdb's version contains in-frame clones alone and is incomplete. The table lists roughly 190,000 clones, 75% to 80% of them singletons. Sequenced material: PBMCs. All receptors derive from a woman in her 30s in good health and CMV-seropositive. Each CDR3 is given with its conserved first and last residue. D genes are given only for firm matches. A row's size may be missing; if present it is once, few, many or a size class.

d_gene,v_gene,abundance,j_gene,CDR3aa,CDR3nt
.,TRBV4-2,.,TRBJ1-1,CASSQVGSLNTEAFF,TGTGCCAGCAGCCAAGTCGGGAGCTTGAACACTGAAGCTTTCTTT
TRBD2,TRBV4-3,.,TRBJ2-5,CASSQRLAGEETQYF,TGCGCCAGCAGCCAACGACTAGCGGGTGAAGAGACCCAGTACTTC
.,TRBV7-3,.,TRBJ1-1,CASSLSGNGGAGTEAFF,TGTGCCAGCAGCTTAAGTGGGAACGGCGGGGCCGGCACTGAAGCTTTCTTT
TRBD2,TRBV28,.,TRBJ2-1,CASSSSGGALDEQFF,TGTGCCAGCAGTTCTAGCGGGGGGGCCTTGGATGAGCAGTTCTTC
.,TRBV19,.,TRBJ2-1,CASSSSVSSYNEQFF,TGTGCCAGTAGTTCGTCAGTCAGCTCCTACAATGAGCAGTTCTTC
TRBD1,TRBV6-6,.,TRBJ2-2,CASSSGTANTGELFF,TGTGCCAGCAGTTCCGGGACAGCGAACACCGGGGAGCTGTTTTTT
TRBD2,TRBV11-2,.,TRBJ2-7,CASSLDSGLAGTYEQYF,TGTGCCAGCAGCTTAGATTCCGGCCTAGCGGGGACCTACGAGCAGTACTTC
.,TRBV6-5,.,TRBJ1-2,CASSSYRVEDGYTF,TGTGCCAGCAGTTCCTACAGGGTTGAGGATGGCTACACCTTC
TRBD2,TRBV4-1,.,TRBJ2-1,CASSPYRTSGSYNEQFF,TGCGCCAGCAGCCCATACCGGACTAGCGGCTCCTACAATGAGCAGTTCTTC
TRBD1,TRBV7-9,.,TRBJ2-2,CASNQGAASHTGELFF,TGTGCCAGCAACCAGGGGGCGGCCTCGCACACCGGGGAGCTGTTTTTT
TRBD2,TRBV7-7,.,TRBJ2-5,CASSSSGGASETQYF,TGTGCTAGCAGCTCTAGCGGGGGGGCTTCCGAGACCCAGTACTTC
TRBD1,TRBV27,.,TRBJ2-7,CASSFWDRDGEQYF,TGTGCCAGCAGTTTTTGGGACAGGGATGGCGAGCAGTACTTC
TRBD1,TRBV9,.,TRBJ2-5,CASSNTGGSETQYF,TGTGCCAGCAGCAACACAGGGGGCTCCGAGACCCAGTACTTC
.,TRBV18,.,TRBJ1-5,CASSADLDQPQHF,TGTGCCAGCTCAGCGGACTTAGATCAGCCCCAGCATTTT
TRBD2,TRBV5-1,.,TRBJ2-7,CASSALAGTSYEQYF,TGCGCCAGCAGCGCGTTAGCGGGGACCTCCTACGAGCAGTACTTC
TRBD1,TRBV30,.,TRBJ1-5,CAWSSQGAGDQPQHF,TGTGCCTGGAGTTCACAGGGGGCGGGTGATCAGCCCCAGCATTTT
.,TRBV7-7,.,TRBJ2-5,CASSSRTGVGETQYF,TGTGCCAGCAGCTCCCGGACGGGAGTAGGGGAGACCCAGTACTTC
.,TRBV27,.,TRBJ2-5,CASSTYGTPGQETQYF,TGTGCCAGCAGTACATACGGGACTCCGGGCCAGGAGACCCAGTACTTC
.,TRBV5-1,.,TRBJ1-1,CASNLGSGTEAFF,TGCGCCAGCAACCTGGGTAGCGGTACTGAAGCTTTCTTT
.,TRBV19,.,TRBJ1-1,CASSKGANTEAFF,TGTGCCAGTAGTAAAGGGGCCAACACTGAAGCTTTCTTT
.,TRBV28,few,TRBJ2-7,CASRTGREQYF,TGTGCCAGCAGGACAGGGAGGGAGCAGTACTTC
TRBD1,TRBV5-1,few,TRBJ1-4,CASSWDRGPEKLFF,TGCGCCAGCAGCTGGGACAGGGGCCCGGAAAAACTGTTTTTT
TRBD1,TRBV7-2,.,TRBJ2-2,CASSLVWTGTTGELFF,TGTGCCAGCAGCTTAGTTTGGACAGGGACCACCGGGGAGCTGTTTTTT
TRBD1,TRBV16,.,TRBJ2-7,CASRPTGDSYEQYF,TGTGCCAGCAGACCTACAGGGGATTCCTACGAGCAGTACTTC
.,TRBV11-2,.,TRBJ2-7,CASSIARGSYEQYF,TGTGCCAGCAGCATCGCCAGGGGCTCCTACGAGCAGTACTTC
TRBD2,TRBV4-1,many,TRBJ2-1,CASSQDIGGVYNEQFF,TGCGCCAGCAGCCAAGATATCGGGGGGGTCTACAATGAGCAGTTCTTC
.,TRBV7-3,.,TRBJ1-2,CASSRDTNYGYTF,TGTGCCAGCAGCCGAGATACTAACTATGGCTACACCTTC
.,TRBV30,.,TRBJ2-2,CAWSVPGGSNTGELFF,TGTGCCTGGAGTGTACCTGGCGGATCGAACACCGGGGAGCTGTTTTTT
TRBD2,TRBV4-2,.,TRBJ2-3,CASSQWPAGGPVGTDTQYF,TGTGCCAGCAGCCAATGGCCAGCGGGAGGGCCGGTGGGCACAGATACGCAGTATTTT
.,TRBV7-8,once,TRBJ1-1,CASSPQGQGTEVFF,TGTGCCAGCAGTCCACAGGGCCAGGGCACTGAAGTTTTCTTT
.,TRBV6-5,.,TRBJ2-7,CASSYSTQGYEQYF,TGTGCCAGCAGTTACTCGACGCAGGGTTACGAGCAGTACTTC
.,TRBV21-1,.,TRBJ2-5,CASSKFERGGETQYF,TGTGCCAGCAGCAAATTTGAGCGGGGGGGCGAGACCCAGTACTTC
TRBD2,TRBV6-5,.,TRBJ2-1,CASSFTGTSFPSEQFF,TGTGCCAGCAGTTTTACCGGGACTAGCTTTCCTAGTGAGCAGTTCTTC
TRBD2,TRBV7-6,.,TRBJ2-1,CACSLTAGGSYNEQFF,TGTGCCTGCAGCTTAACGGCGGGGGGGTCCTACAATGAGCAGTTCTTC
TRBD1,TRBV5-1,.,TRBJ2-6,CASSQDRGTGANVLTF,TGCGCCAGCAGCCAGGACAGGGGGACTGGGGCCAACGTCCTGACTTTC
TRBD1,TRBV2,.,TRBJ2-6,CASRPGQGVSGANVLTF,TGTGCCAGCAGACCGGGACAGGGGGTCTCTGGGGCCAACGTCCTGACTTTC
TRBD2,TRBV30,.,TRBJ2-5,CAWSLKPTSGKETQYF,TGTGCCTGGAGTCTAAAACCGACTAGCGGCAAAGAGACCCAGTACTTC
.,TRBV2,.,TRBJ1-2,CASSELPGTKTNYGYTF,TGTGCCAGCAGTGAATTACCCGGGACTAAGACTAACTATGGCTACACCTTC
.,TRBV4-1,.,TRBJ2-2,CASSLGRGGSGELFF,TGCGCCAGCAGCCTCGGACGCGGAGGGTCCGGGGAGCTGTTTTTT
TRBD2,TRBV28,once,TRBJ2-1,CASSFSGLASYNEQFF,TGTGCCAGCAGTTTTTCGGGACTAGCCTCCTACAATGAGCAGTTCTTC
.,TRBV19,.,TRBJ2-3,CASTPRGMVDTQYF,TGTGCCAGTACGCCCCGGGGAATGGTAGATACGCAGTATTTT